These 16 T cell receptor beta chains came from one sample sequenced in a study of blood T cell repertoires in COVID-19. The assay was immunoSEQ multiplex PCR, and TCRdb's table has in-frame clones only and misses some. The top ten clones hold less than 3.5% of a sample with 190,000 or so clones, about 86% of them seen once. Sample: peripheral blood. These receptors came from a man over 45 with active or convalescent COVID-19.

Only one count was recorded for this clone. The chain has TRBV18 and TRBJ1-2; TRBD1 agrees at 12 bases. CDR1 is KGHSH and CDR2 is LQKENI in the germline V gene. V lost 3 bases and J lost 6; bases outside the gene matches: 5. The CDR3 is 15 amino acids. The CDR3 DNA reads as TGTGCCAGCTCACCCGGGGGACAGGGGGCGGATGGCTACACCTTC. Translation: CASSPGGQGADGYTF.

V usage is TRBV10-3 and J usage is TRBJ1-4; TRBD1 might be the D (6 bases). The CDR3 consists of 13 residues. V was shortened by 3 bases and J by 5 bases, with 7 bases between the two germline ends. Germline V CDR1 and CDR2: ENHRY, SYGVKD. The chain's CDR3 is CAISDQGNEKLFF. The CDR3 nucleotides are TGTGCCATCAGTGACCAGGGGAATGAAAAACTGTTTTTT.

The chain joins TRBV7-3 to TRBJ2-5; 8 nucleotides line up with TRBD1. With 5 bases clipped from V and 3 bases from J, the junction kept 5 bases outside the gene matches. This CDR3 region has 14 residues. Germline loops: CDR1 SGHTA, CDR2 FQGTGA. CDR3 nucleotides: TGTGCCAGCAGCCCCGGGACAGGAAAAGAGACCCAGTACTTC. This encodes CASSPGTGKETQYF. Based on the CDR3 plus reference TRBV7-3 and TRBJ2-5, the full variable domain is GAGVSQTPSNKVTEKGKYVELRCDPISGHTALYWYRQSLGQGPEFLIYFQGTGAADDSGLPNDRFFAVRPEGSVSTLKIQRTERGDSAVYLCASSPGTGKETQYFGPGTRLLVL.

J is TRBJ2-5 and V is TRBV7-9; 9 nucleotides align to TRBD2. In germline, CDR1 is SEHNR, CDR2 FQNEAQ (reference sequence). Trimming took 2 bases from V and 5 from J; bases not matched to a gene: 12. The CDR3 has 17 amino acids. CDR3 sequence: CASSLTLAGPRGETQYF. CDR3 nucleotides: TGTGCCAGCAGCTTAACTCTAGCGGGGCCCCGGGGGGAGACCCAGTACTTC. Based on the CDR3 plus reference TRBV7-9 and TRBJ2-5, the full variable domain is DTGVSQNPRHKITKRGQNVTFRCDPISEHNRLYWYRQTLGQGPEFLTYFQNEAQLEKSRLLSDRFSAERPKGSFSTLEIQRTEQGDSAMYLCASSLTLAGPRGETQYFGPGTRLLVL.

The chain combines TRBV9 with TRBJ2-2; 8 bases fit TRBD2. V lost 2 bases, J lost 5 bases, and 5 bases stayed unmatched. Germline values: CDR1 SGDLS, CDR2 YYNGEE. The CDR3 is 15 amino acids. Here the CDR3 DNA reads TGTGCCAGCAGCGTCCAGCGGGAGCCAACCGGGGAGCTGTTTTTT. Protein: CASSVQREPTGELFF.

The CDR3 region is CASSPGLAGLDTQYF. Written as DNA, the CDR3 is TGTGCCAGTAGTCCCGGACTAGCGGGATTAGATACGCAGTATTTT. This rearrangement joins TRBV19 to TRBJ2-3, with 12 nucleotides matching TRBD2. The trim removed 5 bases at V and 5 bases at J, leaving 5 bases unmatched. Germline V gene data show CDR1 as LNHDA and CDR2 as SQIVND (reference sequence). The CDR3 has 15 amino acids.

Points on this clone: A read error may produce the germline difference seen at one junction end. The CDR3 here is CASGVGGQGGYNEQFF. The CDR3 bases are TGTGCCAGCGGCGTGGGCGGACAGGGAGGCTACAATGAGCAGTTCTTC. The chain combines TRBV9 with TRBJ2-1, with 8 nucleotides matching TRBD1. Germline CDR1 and CDR2: SGDLS and YYNGEE. The CDR3 has 16 residues.

The chain uses TRBV15 and TRBJ2-7, with TRBD1 as a possible D gene (6 bases). CDR3 size: 16 residues. Germline CDR1 and CDR2: LNHNV and YYDKDF (reference sequence). Between the trimmed V and J ends, which lost 1 base and 5 bases, there was a span of 18 bases. CDR3 DNA: TGTGCCACCAGCAGAGTTCGAGAAACAGGGATCAACGAGCAGTACTTC. Its protein product is CATSRVRETGINEQYF.

The chain employs TRBV7-9 and TRBJ2-2; a weak D match, TRBD1 (6 bases). The V end lost 4 bases, the J end lost 4 bases, and 13 bases lay between the germline ends. This CDR3 has 15 amino acids. Germline lookup yields CDR1 SEHNR and CDR2 FQNEAQ (reference sequence). CDR3 sequence: CASSYTGIGTGELFF. CDR3 coding DNA: TGTGCCAGCAGCTATACAGGGATAGGCACCGGGGAGCTGTTTTTT. Complete variable domain (other parts from reference TRBV7-9 and TRBJ2-2): DTGVSQNPRHKITKRGQNVTFRCDPISEHNRLYWYRQTLGQGPEFLTYFQNEAQLEKSRLLSDRFSAERPKGSFSTLEIQRTEQGDSAMYLCASSYTGIGTGELFFGEGSRLTVL.

This clone occurred once. This sequence joins TRBV7-8 and TRBJ1-6; TRBD1 might be the D (5 bases). The V end was cut by 0 bases, the J end by 10 bases, with 13 bases between. The CDR3 is 15 amino acids. Germline CDR1 and CDR2: SGHVS and FQNEAQ. The CDR3 DNA reads TGTGCCAGCAGCTTAGCGTCAGGGTTATTCTCACCCCTCCACTTT. Translating it yields CASSLASGLFSPLHF. Supplemented by reference TRBV7-8 and TRBJ1-6, the full variable domain reads GAGVSQSPRYKVAKRGQDVALRCDPISGHVSLFWYQQALGQGPEFLTYFQNEAQLDKSGLPSDRFFAERPEGSVSTLKIQRTQQEDSAVYLCASSLASGLFSPLHFGNGTRLTVT.

CDR3: CASSLRPVGGFTEAFF. DNA of the CDR3: TGTGCCAGCAGCTTAAGACCGGTGGGGGGGTTCACTGAAGCTTTCTTT. The chain joins TRBV7-2 to TRBJ1-1; possibly TRBD1 for D (5 bases). Germline CDR1 is SGHTA and CDR2 is FQGNSA. This CDR3 is 16 amino acids long. The V end lost 2 bases, the J end lost 4 bases, and 17 bases lay between the germline ends.

The chain joins TRBV6-5 to TRBJ2-5; no clear D. From germline, CDR1 is MNHEY and CDR2 SVGAGI. The V and J ends lost 6 bases and 5 bases respectively, with 10 bases between them. The CDR3 runs 12 residues. The CDR3 sequence is CASSYSPETQYF. The CDR3 DNA reads TGTGCCAGCAGCTATTCCCCGGAGACCCAGTACTTC.

The chain employs TRBV19 and TRBJ2-7; TRBD1 is a possible D gene (6 bases). The CDR3 is 15 residues long. Germline V lookup: CDR1 LNHDA, CDR2 SQIVND (reference sequence). The V gene lost 1 base and the J gene lost 5 bases, with 15 bases spanning the gap. CDR3 sequence reads: CASSIVGRGPDEQYF. The CDR3 coding sequence is TGTGCCAGTAGTATAGTGGGCAGGGGCCCAGACGAGCAGTACTTC.

The genes are TRBV7-9 and TRBJ2-5; D remains unclear. V was clipped by 0 bases and J by 5 bases, with 10 bases between them. CDR3 length equals 14 residues. Per the germline V gene, CDR1 is SEHNR and CDR2 is FQNEAQ (reference sequence). CDR3 in amino acids: CASSLATAVETQYF. In DNA form, the CDR3 reads TGTGCCAGCAGCTTAGCTACCGCGGTGGAGACCCAGTACTTC.

V usage is TRBV28 and J usage is TRBJ1-2; D is perhaps TRBD1 (5 bases). The CDR3 length is 13 residues. Per germline, CDR1 MDHEN and CDR2 SYDVKM. Deletions cut 6 bases from V and 4 bases from J, with 12 bases between. This CDR3 reads CASSSIGGYGYTF. Here the CDR3 DNA reads TGTGCCAGCAGCTCTATCGGGGGCTATGGCTACACCTTC.

The chain combines TRBV6-5 with TRBJ1-1; 7 nucleotides agree with TRBD1. Per the germline V gene, CDR1 is MNHEY and CDR2 is SVGAGI. The J segment lost 2 bases and the V segment lost 6 bases, leaving 6 bases of the junction unmatched. CDR3 length: 14 amino acids. The CDR3 region is CASSPGTANTEAFF. The CDR3 DNA follows: TGTGCCAGCAGCCCCGGGACAGCCAACACTGAAGCTTTCTTT.